The 8 T cell receptor beta chains given below trace back to one sample, sequenced in a study of cytomegalovirus exposure and HLA in healthy donors. TCRdb's copy holds only in-frame clones and misses some; the assay was immunoSEQ multiplex PCR. The table includes approximately 160,000 clones, roughly nine tenths detected once. Specimen: PBMCs. The receptors come from a man aged 18-30 years in good health and CMV-seropositive.

Only one count was recorded for this clone. The chain combines TRBV5-1 with TRBJ2-1; 10 bases line up with TRBD1. Trimming removed 5 bases from V and 5 bases from J; junction bases left unmatched: 7. This CDR3 comprises 15 residues. Germline values: CDR1 SGHRS, CDR2 YFSETQ. The CDR3 nucleotides are TGCGCCAGCAGATTCGGACAGGGGGAGCACAATGAGCAGTTCTTC. It yields the protein CASRFGQGEHNEQFF.

The chain uses TRBV9 and TRBJ2-1; tentative D call: TRBD1 (6 bases). This CDR3 is built from 14 residues. The germline gives CDR1 SGDLS, CDR2 YYNGEE. Trimming pared 0 bases from V and 4 bases from J, leaving 8 bases between. Written as DNA, the CDR3 is TGTGCCAGCAGCGTAGGAGACAGGTACAATGAGCAGTTCTTC. It specifies CASSVGDRYNEQFF.

The gene calls are TRBV2 and TRBJ1-2; 8 bases agree with TRBD1. CDR3 size: 13 residues. Trimming took 6 bases from V and 1 from J; bases not matched to a gene: 1. Germline CDR1 and CDR2: SNHLY and FYNNEI. CDR3 amino acids: CASRGQDNYGYTF. The DNA for the CDR3 is TGTGCCAGCAGGGGACAGGATAACTATGGCTACACCTTC.

The rearrangement uses TRBV7-9 and TRBJ2-1; 13 bases line up with TRBD2. Germline CDR1 and CDR2: SEHNR and FQNEAQ (reference sequence). The CDR3 is made up of 15 amino acids. J gave up 8 bases and V 4 bases, and 5 bases lay outside the gene matches. The chain's CDR3 is CASSSTGLAGDEQFF. For the CDR3, the DNA is TGTGCCAGCAGCTCAACCGGACTAGCGGGAGATGAGCAGTTCTTC.

The sample holds one count of this clone. The V gene is TRBV19, the J gene TRBJ1-1, with D possibly matching TRBD1 (6 bases). The CDR3 is 12 amino acids. V was clipped by 7 bases and J by 6 bases, with 12 bases between them. The germline V gene has CDR1 LNHDA and CDR2 SQIVND (reference sequence). The CDR3 here is CASTHRVSEAFF. The DNA of the CDR3 is TGTGCCAGTACCCACAGGGTATCTGAAGCTTTCTTT.

V usage is TRBV19 and J usage is TRBJ2-2; D might be TRBD2 (5 bases). Per germline, CDR1 LNHDA and CDR2 SQIVND (reference sequence). V was clipped by 1 base and J by 4 bases, with 7 bases between them. The CDR3 runs 14 residues. CDR3: CASSIAGSTGELFF. Written as DNA, the CDR3 is TGTGCCAGTAGTATAGCGGGATCCACCGGGGAGCTGTTTTTT.

The genes are TRBV2 and TRBJ2-3; 8 nucleotides agree with TRBD1. J lost 1 base, V lost 7 bases, and 7 bases had no gene match. The germline gives CDR1 SNHLY, CDR2 FYNNEI. This CDR3 is 15 amino acids long. The CDR3 is CASTPTGARTDTQYF. CDR3 sequence (DNA): TGTGCCAGCACTCCGACAGGGGCTCGCACAGATACGCAGTATTTT.

The CDR3 bases are TGCGCCAGCAGCCAAGATACTAGCGGGAGACCCGGATACATGGACAATGAGCAGTTCTTC. Translated, it gives CASSQDTSGRPGYMDNEQFF. V is TRBV4-1 and J is TRBJ2-1; 11 nucleotides align to TRBD2. The CDR3 loop spans 20 amino acids. Germline-derived CDR1 and CDR2 are MGHRA and YSYEKL. J lost 5 bases, V lost 0 bases, and 15 bases had no gene match.